Following are 10 T cell receptor beta chains from one sample sequenced in a study of human T cells and chemical hapten exposure. Time point meaning: patch test 3, about 24 weeks after DPC sensitization. The treatment: therapeutic diphenylcyclopropenone sensitization with weekly scalp DPC. TCRdb independently ran MiXCR on the RACE reads; one entry per CDR3 protein. The repertoire includes about 120,000 distinct CDR3 sequences, approximately 11% of them detected once, and 2% to 2.5% sits in the top ten. The sequences come from whole blood, collected in connection with sensitization to the hapten diphenylcyclopropenone (DPC). Source of these receptors: a woman aged 45-65 years with alopecia areata. Some clones in this sample may be carry-over from other donors' samples.

This clonotype showed up just a few times. The chain combines TRBV6-5 with TRBJ1-5; no firm D call. Trimming shortened V by 4 bases and J by 3 bases, and 7 bases separated the two germline ends. CDR1 and CDR2 from the germline V gene are MNHEY and SVGAGI. This CDR3 is built from 13 residues. The CDR3 sequence is CASSSDYNQPQHF. Here the CDR3 DNA reads TGTGCCAGCAGTTCGGATTACAATCAGCCCCAGCATTTT.

The V call is TRBV4-3, the J call TRBJ2-7; 10 positions match TRBD2. V dropped 1 base and J dropped 5; count of bases not matched to a gene: 11. Per germline, CDR1 LGHNA and CDR2 YSLEER. This CDR3 contains 17 residues. The CDR3 DNA follows: TGCGCCAGCAGCCAAGGAGGGTCTAGCGGGAGTGCCCACGAGCAGTACTTC. It translates to CASSQGGSSGSAHEQYF.

This clonotype came up many times. The chain has TRBV2 and TRBJ2-1; 7 nucleotides agree with TRBD2. After removal of 0 bases from V and 7 bases from J, the junction contained 9 bases not matched to a gene. Germline lookup yields CDR1 SNHLY and CDR2 FYNNEI. The CDR3 sequence is 16 residues long. CDR3 nucleotides: TGTGCCAGCAGTGAAGCGGTCGGGGAGGGAAAGAATGAGCAGTTCTTC. This translates into CASSEAVGEGKNEQFF.

The rearrangement uses TRBV29-1 and TRBJ2-3; perhaps TRBD2 as D (6 bases). V lost 6 bases and J lost 5, with 12 bases in between. The CDR3 runs to 12 residues. The V gene's germline CDR1 is SQVTM and CDR2 ANQGSEA. In DNA, the CDR3 is TGCAGCGTCGACGGGGGAGAAGATACGCAGTATTTT. Protein product: CSVDGGEDTQYF.

This clonotype was seen many times. The gene calls are TRBV14 and TRBJ2-3; D call uncertain. Germline lookup yields CDR1 SGHDN and CDR2 FVKESK. Trimming took 4 bases from V and 0 from J, leaving 8 bases between them. The CDR3 extends over 14 amino acids. Here the CDR3 reads CASSPRASTDTQYF. CDR3 coding DNA: TGTGCCAGCAGCCCGAGAGCTAGCACAGATACGCAGTATTTT.

This clonotype has a handful of counts. The chain carries TRBV10-3 and TRBJ1-5; D might be TRBD1 (5 bases). This CDR3 is built from 15 residues. Germline V lookup: CDR1 ENHRY, CDR2 SYGVKD. V was shortened by 0 bases and J by 5 bases, with 11 bases between the two germline ends. CDR3 in DNA: TGTGCCATCAGTGAGTCGAAGCGGGACGATCAGCCCCAGCATTTT. It specifies CAISESKRDDQPQHF.

In regard to this clonotype: A clone one base away is much larger, so this may be a read error. This chain links TRBV7-2 with TRBJ2-3, with 11 bases that match TRBD2. The CDR3 extends over 15 amino acids. From germline, CDR1 is SGHTA and CDR2 FQGNSA. CDR3: CASSLLAGGTDTQCF. DNA of the CDR3: TGTGCCAGCAGCTTACTAGCGGGAGGCACAGATACGCAGTGTTTT.

There are many counts of this clonotype. This rearrangement joins TRBV20-1 to TRBJ2-7, with D perhaps assigned TRBD1 or TRBD2 (5 bases each). Trimming pared 5 bases from V and 3 bases from J, leaving 14 bases between. The CDR3 is 13 residues long. Per germline, CDR1 DFQATT and CDR2 SNEGSKA (reference sequence). This CDR3 is CSALGRQIYEQYF. CDR3 nucleotides: TGCAGTGCTCTGGGACGACAGATCTACGAGCAGTACTTC.

The chain employs TRBV18 and TRBJ2-5; TRBD1 aligns across 10 bases. This CDR3 is built from 15 residues. After removal of 4 bases from V and 4 bases from J, the junction contained 6 bases not matched to a gene. Germline V lookup: CDR1 KGHSH, CDR2 LQKENI. The CDR3 loop reads CASSLTGTGVETQYF. In nucleotides, the CDR3 is TGTGCCAGCTCACTTACCGGGACAGGGGTAGAGACCCAGTACTTC.

V is TRBV6-5 and J is TRBJ2-7; D gene uncertain. CDR1 and CDR2 (germline): MNHEY, SVGAGI. V dropped 6 bases and J dropped 0 bases, with 12 bases sitting between them. The CDR3 runs 14 residues. The DNA for the CDR3 is TGTGCCAGCAGGGTCGACTGGAGCTCCTACGAGCAGTACTTC. This translates into CASRVDWSSYEQYF.